The TCR beta chain under discussion was sequenced for a study of cytomegalovirus exposure and HLA in healthy donors. Measured with immunoSEQ multiplex PCR; TCRdb has only the in-frame clones, and not every one. The sample contains fewer than 350,000 clones, approximately 88% of which appear only once. V gave up 8 bases and J gave up 7 bases; unmatched junction bases: 4. This CDR3 has 11 amino acids. CDR1 and CDR2 (germline): SNHLY, FYNNEI. Details on this clone: Antigen unknown.

Findings and caveats of the study: A few of the chains that were CMV-associated were confirmed in vitro to be specific for CMV antigens. TCR beta chains numbering more than 150 were designated cytomegalovirus-associated.

The specimen sequenced was PBMCs. This clonotype originated in a woman between 18 and 29 years old in good health and CMV-seronegative. The V gene is TRBV2, the J gene TRBJ1-1; 7 positions agree with TRBD1. CDR3 DNA: TGTGCCAGCGGGACAGACAGTGAAGCTTTCTTT. This encodes CASGTDSEAFF.